Following are 9 T cell receptor beta chains from one sample sequenced in a study of OX40 agonist ivuxolimab in advanced cancers. Libraries were prepared by immunoSEQ multiplex PCR; TCRdb keeps only in-frame clonotypes and omits some of them. Seen here are some 87,000 clones, roughly 84% observed once, and the top ten hold 0.6% to 0.85%. The sample consisted of CD4+ or CD8+ T cells sorted from blood, taken in a trial of the OX40 agonist ivuxolimab. The receptors come from an adult with an advanced solid tumor such as melanoma, head and neck, liver or kidney cancer.

This clone was picked up one time. This sequence joins TRBV6-5 and TRBJ1-1, with D unclear. CDR3 length equals 13 residues. The V and J ends lost 6 bases and 1 base respectively, with 9 bases between them. Per the germline V gene, CDR1 is MNHEY and CDR2 is SVGAGI. The DNA for the CDR3 is TGTGCCAGCAGGAAAAGCGGGAACACTGAAGCTTTCTTT. Residues: CASRKSGNTEAFF.

Here the CDR3 reads CATRLQGLNTEAFF. In DNA, the CDR3 is TGTGCCACCAGACTCCAGGGTTTGAACACTGAAGCTTTCTTT. J is TRBJ1-1 and V is TRBV19; weak D call: TRBD1 (5 bases). The CDR3 sequence is 14 residues long. Germline-derived CDR1 and CDR2 are LNHDA and SQIVND (reference sequence). V lost 10 bases to trimming and J lost 0 bases, with 15 bases between them.

The genes are TRBV19 and TRBJ1-5, with 10 bases identical to TRBD1. This CDR3 is 17 amino acids long. J was trimmed by 1 base and V by 5 bases; bases with no gene match: 8. Looked up from germline, CDR1 is LNHDA and CDR2 is SQIVND (reference sequence). CDR3: CASSAATGGASNQPQHF. The CDR3 nucleotides read TGTGCCAGTAGTGCCGCGACAGGGGGCGCGAGCAATCAGCCCCAGCATTTT.

The rearrangement links TRBV19 to TRBJ2-5; D possibly corresponds to TRBD2 (5 bases). The CDR3 loop spans 15 amino acids. CDR1 and CDR2 (germline): LNHDA, SQIVND (reference sequence). V was shortened by 4 bases and J by 4 bases, with 16 bases between the two germline ends. CDR3 DNA: TGTGCCAGTAGTAGAGGGCCCCCAGGAAGAGAGACCCAGTACTTC. Translating gives CASSRGPPGRETQYF.

The genes are TRBV5-4 and TRBJ2-1; D might be TRBD2 (7 bases). This CDR3 has 16 amino acids. V dropped 2 bases and J dropped 7 bases, with 19 bases sitting between them. Germline V CDR1 and CDR2: SGHNT, YYREEE (reference sequence). The CDR3 loop is CASSFGGRRVVNEQFF. DNA for the CDR3: TGTGCCAGCAGCTTCGGGGGGCGCCGGGTTGTGAATGAGCAGTTCTTC.

This clone was seen a handful of times. V gene TRBV4-3 combines with J gene TRBJ1-1; D unresolved. From germline, CDR1 is LGHNA and CDR2 YSLEER. This CDR3 is 13 amino acids long. Between the trimmed V and J ends, which lost 1 base and 2 bases, there was a span of 5 bases. CDR3: CASSQVSNTEAFF. CDR3 sequence (DNA): TGCGCCAGCAGCCAAGTTTCCAACACTGAAGCTTTCTTT.

This clone has just one count. The rearrangement uses TRBV29-1 and TRBJ1-5, with TRBD1 identical over 7 bases. Unmatched junction bases numbered 14, after V lost 4 bases and J lost 5 bases. The germline CDR1 and CDR2 sequences are SQVTM and ANQGSEA. This CDR3 is built from 16 residues. The CDR3 DNA sequence: TGCAGCGTTGCAGGGTCAGGGGGTAGGAGCGATCAGCCCCAGCATTTT. Translation: CSVAGSGGRSDQPQHF.

This chain uses TRBV7-8 with TRBJ2-5, with D tentatively TRBD2 (6 bases). The CDR3 totals 14 residues. With 7 bases removed from V and 5 bases from J, the gap between germline ends came to 17 bases. CDR1 is SGHVS and CDR2 is FQNEAQ in the germline V gene. The CDR3 nucleotides read TGTGCCAGCACCCGGGACTCCGCTTCGGAGACCCAGTACTTC. It codes for CASTRDSASETQYF.

The chain is built from TRBV5-4 and TRBJ2-4; a possible D gene is TRBD1 (6 bases). This CDR3 is built from 14 residues. The V gene's germline CDR1 is SGHNT and CDR2 YYREEE (reference sequence). V was trimmed by 3 bases and J by 5 bases, leaving 12 bases between them. The CDR3, as DNA: TGTGCCAGCAGCTACCGGACAGACCAAAACATTCAGTACTTC. It encodes CASSYRTDQNIQYF.